These 16 T cell receptor beta chains originate from one sample sequenced in a study of beta chain features in type 1 diabetes. Whole-study results and caveats: Shortening that was moderate but significant affected the TCRB CDR3s of Type 1 diabetes patients in all four CD4+ subsets.

TCRB transcripts that were expressed got sequenced, as all of the isolated RNA had been reverse transcribed. TCRdb's copy holds only in-frame clones and misses some; the assay was immunoSEQ multiplex PCR. The data contain some 640,000 clones, about an eighth of them singletons. These receptors are not linked to any known antigen. The sample taken for sequencing was naive CD4+ T cells from blood. The receptors were sampled from a man younger than 30 with type 1 diabetes.

The V call is TRBV5-1, the J call TRBJ2-7; 7 bases are shared with TRBD1. CDR3 length: 15 amino acids. The germline gives CDR1 SGHRS, CDR2 YFSETQ. V lost 4 bases, J lost 3 bases, and 10 bases stayed unmatched. This chain's CDR3 is CASSRRQGSNYEQYF. In DNA, the CDR3 is TGCGCCAGCAGCCGCAGACAGGGATCAAACTACGAGCAGTACTTC.

This rearrangement joins TRBV29-1 to TRBJ1-2; D gene unclear. V was trimmed by 4 bases and J by 4 bases, leaving 10 bases between them. The CDR3 has 12 amino acids. The germline V gene has CDR1 SQVTM and CDR2 ANQGSEA. CDR3 nucleotides: TGCAGCGTTGTGACACAAGGCTATGGCTACACCTTC. Protein: CSVVTQGYGYTF.

The chain uses TRBV18 and TRBJ2-1; 9 bases match TRBD2. Losses at the gene ends were 4 bases for V and 4 bases for J; bases not matched to a gene: 8. From germline, CDR1 is KGHSH and CDR2 LQKENI. CDR3 size: 16 residues. The CDR3 coding sequence is TGTGCCAGCTCACGACGTAGCGGGGGCGAGTACAATGAGCAGTTCTTC. The encoded protein is CASSRRSGGEYNEQFF.

V is TRBV7-8 and J is TRBJ2-1; D might be TRBD2 (7 bases). Germline V gene data show CDR1 as SGHVS and CDR2 as FQNEAQ. The CDR3 is 16 residues long. The V end lost 5 bases, the J end lost 0 bases, and 14 bases lay between the germline ends. The CDR3: CASSQQGGGSYNEQFF. CDR3 in DNA: TGTGCCAGCAGCCAACAGGGCGGGGGCTCCTACAATGAGCAGTTCTTC.

This chain connects TRBV28 to TRBJ1-1, with a tentative D call TRBD1 (5 bases). CDR3 length equals 15 residues. The V gene lost 9 bases and the J gene lost 1 base, with 18 bases spanning the gap. The germline V gene encodes CDR1 MDHEN and CDR2 SYDVKM. CDR3 protein: CASLRGGTGNTEAFF. The CDR3 DNA reads as TGTGCCAGTCTTCGGGGAGGGACTGGGAACACTGAAGCTTTCTTT.

J is TRBJ2-6 and V is TRBV5-1, with a possible D match to TRBD2 (5 bases). There are 16 residues in the CDR3. Trimming shortened V by 2 bases and J by 0 bases, and 9 bases separated the two germline ends. Germline V CDR1 and CDR2: SGHRS, YFSETQ. The CDR3: CASSFSAGSGANVLTF. CDR3 nucleotides: TGCGCCAGCAGCTTTAGCGCCGGCTCTGGGGCCAACGTCCTGACTTTC.

This clone was seen only a few times. The V and J genes are TRBV4-2 and TRBJ2-5; D unresolved. Trimming pared 0 bases from V and 6 bases from J, leaving 11 bases between. Germline lookup yields CDR1 LGHNA and CDR2 YNFKEQ. There are 14 residues in the CDR3. The CDR3 DNA is TGTGCCAGCAGCCAAGAGTCGTCACGGCAGACCCAGTACTTC. Translated, it gives CASSQESSRQTQYF.

As DNA, the CDR3 is TGTGCCAGCCACACTTGGGAGCGGGCCCTTTACAATGAGCAGTTCTTC. This codes for CASHTWERALYNEQFF. This sequence joins TRBV11-2 and TRBJ2-1; weak D call: TRBD2 (6 bases). V was shortened by 8 bases and J by 4 bases, with 21 bases between the two germline ends. This CDR3 is built from 16 residues. The germline V gene has CDR1 SGHAT and CDR2 FQNNGV.

This clone was seen a handful of times. The chain uses TRBV6-1 and TRBJ2-3; no definite D call. Germline CDR1 reads MNHNS; CDR2 reads SASEGT. This CDR3 has 16 amino acids. V was trimmed by 4 bases and J by 0 bases, leaving 14 bases between them. The CDR3 here is CASSGVGPLSTDTQYF. The CDR3 DNA reads as TGTGCCAGCAGTGGGGTAGGGCCCCTTAGCACAGATACGCAGTATTTT.

Only a few counts were recorded for this clone. This rearrangement joins TRBV7-9 to TRBJ2-1; D may correspond to TRBD1 or TRBD2 (5 bases each). V was trimmed by 2 bases and J by 10 bases, leaving 9 bases between them. The CDR3 is 12 amino acids. CDR1 and CDR2 (germline): SEHNR, FQNEAQ (reference sequence). The CDR3 region is CASSLSRDEQFF. CDR3 sequence (DNA): TGTGCCAGCAGCTTATCTCGGGACGAGCAGTTCTTC.

This clone was seen a few times. The rearrangement uses TRBV20-1 and TRBJ2-7; D tentatively reads TRBD1 or TRBD2 (5 bases each). V was shortened by 1 base and J by 9 bases, with 10 bases between the two germline ends. The CDR3 loop spans 11 amino acids. From germline, CDR1 is DFQATT and CDR2 SNEGSKA (reference sequence). The chain's CDR3 is CSARGRDGQYF. CDR3 nucleotides: TGCAGTGCTAGAGGTCGGGACGGGCAGTACTTC.

This chain connects TRBV7-9 to TRBJ2-1; 11 bases are a match to TRBD2. CDR1 SEHNR and CDR2 FQNEAQ come from the germline V gene (reference sequence). This CDR3 comprises 16 residues. V lost 5 bases and J lost 4; bases outside the gene matches: 7. This chain's CDR3 is CASSPSTSGNYNEQFF. The CDR3 nucleotides are TGTGCCAGCAGCCCGTCGACTAGCGGGAATTACAATGAGCAGTTCTTC.

The V gene is TRBV6-1, the J gene TRBJ2-7; 9 nucleotides match TRBD1. The CDR3 runs 13 residues. Germline V gene data show CDR1 as MNHNS and CDR2 as SASEGT. V lost 4 bases to trimming and J lost 4 bases; unmatched junction nucleotides: 2. CDR3 loop: CASSVDRGYEQYF. CDR3 sequence (DNA): TGTGCCAGCAGTGTCGACAGGGGGTACGAGCAGTACTTC.

The chain combines TRBV2 with TRBJ2-1; the D is unclear. The CDR3 contains 14 residues. The germline V gene has CDR1 SNHLY and CDR2 FYNNEI. The ends were cut back, 7 bases at V and 2 bases at J, with 12 bases in the middle. Here the CDR3 DNA reads TGTGCCAGCACTAGTGTCGGCACCTACAATGAGCAGTTCTTC. Protein: CASTSVGTYNEQFF.

The sample holds a few counts of this clone. As DNA, the CDR3 is TGTGCCAGCAGCGTTCTAGCGGGAGTTAACGGGGAGCTGTTTTTT. Amino acid sequence: CASSVLAGVNGELFF. The chain links TRBV2 to TRBJ2-2; TRBD2 aligns across 10 bases. Germline trimming cut 6 bases from V and 7 bases from J; bases unmatched to any gene: 8. The germline V gene has CDR1 SNHLY and CDR2 FYNNEI. This CDR3 contains 15 residues.

This clone came up a few times. The V gene is TRBV2, the J gene TRBJ1-2; tentative D call: TRBD1 (5 bases). Trimming stripped 4 bases from V and 10 bases from J, with 13 bases between. Per the germline V gene, CDR1 is SNHLY and CDR2 is FYNNEI. This CDR3 comprises 12 residues. The CDR3 protein is CASSATVTFYTF. The CDR3 coding sequence is TGTGCCAGCAGTGCGACAGTTACCTTCTACACCTTC.